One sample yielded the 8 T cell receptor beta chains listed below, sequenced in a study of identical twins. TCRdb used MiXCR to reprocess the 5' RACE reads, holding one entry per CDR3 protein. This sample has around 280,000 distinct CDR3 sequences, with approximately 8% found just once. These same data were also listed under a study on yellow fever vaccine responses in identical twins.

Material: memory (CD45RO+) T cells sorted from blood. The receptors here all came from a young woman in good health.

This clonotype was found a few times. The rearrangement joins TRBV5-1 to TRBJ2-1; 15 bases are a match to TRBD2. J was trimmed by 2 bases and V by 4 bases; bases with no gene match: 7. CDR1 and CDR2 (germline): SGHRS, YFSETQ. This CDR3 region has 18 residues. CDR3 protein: CASSRSGTSGGTYNEQFF. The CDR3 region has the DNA TGCGCCAGCAGCCGGTCGGGGACTAGCGGGGGGACCTACAATGAGCAGTTCTTC.

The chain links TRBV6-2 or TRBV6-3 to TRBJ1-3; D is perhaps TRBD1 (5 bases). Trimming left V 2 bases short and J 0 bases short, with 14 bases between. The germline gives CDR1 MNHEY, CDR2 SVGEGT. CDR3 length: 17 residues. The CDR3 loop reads CASSYGSVGASGNTIYF. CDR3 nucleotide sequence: TGTGCCAGCAGTTACGGGTCTGTCGGGGCCTCTGGAAACACCATATATTTT.

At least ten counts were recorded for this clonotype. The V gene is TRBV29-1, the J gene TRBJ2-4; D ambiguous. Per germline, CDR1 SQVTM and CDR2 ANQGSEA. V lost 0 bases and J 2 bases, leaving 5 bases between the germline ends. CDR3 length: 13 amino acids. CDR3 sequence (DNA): TGCAGCGTTGAAGAGGGGACCAAAAACATTCAGTACTTC. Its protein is CSVEEGTKNIQYF.

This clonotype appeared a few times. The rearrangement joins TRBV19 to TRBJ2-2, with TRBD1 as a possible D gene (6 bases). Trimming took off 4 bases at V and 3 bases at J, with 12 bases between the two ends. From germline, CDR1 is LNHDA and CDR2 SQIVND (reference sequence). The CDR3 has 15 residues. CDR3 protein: CASSRMGADTGELFF. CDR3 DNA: TGTGCCAGTAGTAGGATGGGGGCGGACACCGGGGAGCTGTTTTTT.

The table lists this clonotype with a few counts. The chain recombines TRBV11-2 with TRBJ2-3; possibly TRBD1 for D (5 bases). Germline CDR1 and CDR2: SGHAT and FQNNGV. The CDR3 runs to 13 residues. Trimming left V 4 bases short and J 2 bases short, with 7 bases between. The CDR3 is CASSSDNTDTQYF. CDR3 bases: TGTGCCAGCAGCTCGGACAACACAGATACGCAGTATTTT.

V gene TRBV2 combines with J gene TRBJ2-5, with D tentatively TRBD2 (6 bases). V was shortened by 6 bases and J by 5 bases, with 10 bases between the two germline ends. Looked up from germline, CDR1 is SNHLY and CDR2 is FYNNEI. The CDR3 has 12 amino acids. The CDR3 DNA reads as TGTGCCAGCAGCGGAGGGTACGAGACCCAGTACTTC. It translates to CASSGGYETQYF.

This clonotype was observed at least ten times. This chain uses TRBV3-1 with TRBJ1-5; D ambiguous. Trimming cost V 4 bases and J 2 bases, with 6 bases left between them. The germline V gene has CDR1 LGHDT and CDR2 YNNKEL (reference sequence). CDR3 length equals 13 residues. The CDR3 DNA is TGTGCCAGCAGCCCCGGGCGCAATCAGCCCCAGCATTTT. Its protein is CASSPGRNQPQHF.

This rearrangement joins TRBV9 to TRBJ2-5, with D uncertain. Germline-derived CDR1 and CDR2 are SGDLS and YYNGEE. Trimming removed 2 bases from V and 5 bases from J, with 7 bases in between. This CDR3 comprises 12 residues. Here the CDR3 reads CASSVDTETQYF. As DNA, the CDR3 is TGTGCCAGCAGCGTGGATACGGAGACCCAGTACTTC.